This TCR beta chain originates from a study of blood T cells in healthy people across ages. This CDR3 region has 15 residues. Unmatched junction bases numbered 14, after V lost 3 bases and J lost 7 bases. CDR1 is DFQATT and CDR2 is SNEGSKA in the germline V gene (reference sequence). Overall study findings and caveats: The long-lived group displayed more naive CD4+ cells, plus higher diversity, than the aged donors did.

This clonotype was detected only a few times. Its antigen remains unidentified. The second PCR ran about 6 to 12 cycles with a sample-barcoded 5' primer and J-beta primers. MiXCR was run by TCRdb on the 5' RACE reads, yielding one entry per CDR3 protein. The table shows approximately 900,000 distinct CDR3 sequences, with under 50% occurring only once. Input material: blood. V is TRBV20-1 and J is TRBJ2-7; 8 bases match TRBD2. The sequence was collected from a man younger than 45 in good health. The CDR3 spells CSASKAGVPRGEQYF. In nucleotides, the CDR3 is TGCAGTGCTAGTAAAGCGGGGGTTCCCCGAGGAGAGCAGTACTTC.